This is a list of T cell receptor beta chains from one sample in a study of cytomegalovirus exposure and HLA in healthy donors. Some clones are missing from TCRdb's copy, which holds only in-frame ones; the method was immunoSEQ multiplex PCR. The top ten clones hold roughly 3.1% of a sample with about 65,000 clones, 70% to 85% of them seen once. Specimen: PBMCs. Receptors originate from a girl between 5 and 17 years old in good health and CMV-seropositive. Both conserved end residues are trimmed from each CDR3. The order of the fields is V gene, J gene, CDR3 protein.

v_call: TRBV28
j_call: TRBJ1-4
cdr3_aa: ASSFRDRGSNEKLF

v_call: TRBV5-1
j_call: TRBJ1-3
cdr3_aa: ASSLDVGFAGASGNTIY

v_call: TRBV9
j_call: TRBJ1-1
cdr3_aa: ASSVRAGMNTEAF

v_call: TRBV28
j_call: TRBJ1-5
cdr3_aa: ASTGSNQPQH

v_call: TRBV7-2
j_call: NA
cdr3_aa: ASSSNDRYEQY

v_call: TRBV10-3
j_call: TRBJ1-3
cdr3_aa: AIGQGPSGNTIY

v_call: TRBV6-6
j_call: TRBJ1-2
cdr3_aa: ASSYLVVGRYGYT

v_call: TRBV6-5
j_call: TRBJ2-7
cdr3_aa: ASSRGGFERREQY

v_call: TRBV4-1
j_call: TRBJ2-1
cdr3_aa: ASSQNGLSYNEQF

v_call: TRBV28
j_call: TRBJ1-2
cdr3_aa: ASQNSLAGYT

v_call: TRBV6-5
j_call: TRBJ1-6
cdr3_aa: ASSLEWSSYNSPLH

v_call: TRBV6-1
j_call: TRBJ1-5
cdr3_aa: ASSTTSGSPQPQH

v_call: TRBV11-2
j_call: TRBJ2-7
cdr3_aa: ASSSDRSAYEQY

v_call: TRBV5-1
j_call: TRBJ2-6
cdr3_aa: ASSLGRGAGANVLT

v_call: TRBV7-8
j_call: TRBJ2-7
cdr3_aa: ASSAGAYEQY

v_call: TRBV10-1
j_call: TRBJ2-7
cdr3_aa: ASSESGRGYEQY

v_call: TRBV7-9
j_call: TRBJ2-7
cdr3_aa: ASSSQGSSYEQY

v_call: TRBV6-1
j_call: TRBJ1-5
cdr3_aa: ASSEAGGNQPQH

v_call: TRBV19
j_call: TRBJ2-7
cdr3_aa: ASSTREDRRPYEQY

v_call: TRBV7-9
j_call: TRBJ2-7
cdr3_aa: ASSSLDRHEQY

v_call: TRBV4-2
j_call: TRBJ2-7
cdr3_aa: ASSQDLGQGYEQY

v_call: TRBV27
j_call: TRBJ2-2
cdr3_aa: ASTGGVVTGELF

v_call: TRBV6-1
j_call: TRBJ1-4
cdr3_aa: ASSATLLSGVEKLF

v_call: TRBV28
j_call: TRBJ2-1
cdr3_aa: ASSQTSGVQDNEQF

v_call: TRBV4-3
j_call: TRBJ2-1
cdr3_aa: ASSGPGQFSYNEQF

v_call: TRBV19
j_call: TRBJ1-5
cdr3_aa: ASSMRGLQPQH

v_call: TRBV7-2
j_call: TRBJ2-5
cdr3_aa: ASSLVAGSGGPGETQY

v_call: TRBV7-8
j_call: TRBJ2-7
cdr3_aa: ASSRASGDEQY

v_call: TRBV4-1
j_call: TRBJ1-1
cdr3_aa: ASGPMNTEAF

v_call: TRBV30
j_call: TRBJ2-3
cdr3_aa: AWSVQGTDTQY

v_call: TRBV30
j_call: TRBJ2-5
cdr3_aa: AWSERETQY

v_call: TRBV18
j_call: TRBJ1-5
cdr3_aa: ASSQGAGNQPQH

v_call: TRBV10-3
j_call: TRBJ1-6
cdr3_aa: AISDPGVNSPLH

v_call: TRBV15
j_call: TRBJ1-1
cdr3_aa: ATSRSGQGEAF

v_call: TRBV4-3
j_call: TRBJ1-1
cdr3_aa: ASSQDVPWGVTSNTEAF

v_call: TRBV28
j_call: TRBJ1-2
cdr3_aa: ASSSTGDYGYT

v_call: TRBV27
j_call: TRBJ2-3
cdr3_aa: ASSYPDRADTQY

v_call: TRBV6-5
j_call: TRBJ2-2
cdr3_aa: ATLRVGELF

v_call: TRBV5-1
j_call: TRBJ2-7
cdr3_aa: ASSLLGQSYEQY

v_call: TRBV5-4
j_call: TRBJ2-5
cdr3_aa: ASSLGLAGSQETQY

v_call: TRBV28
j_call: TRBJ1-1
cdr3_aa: ASSPRTGRNTEAF

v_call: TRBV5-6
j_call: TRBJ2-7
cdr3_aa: ASSRQGSPYEQY

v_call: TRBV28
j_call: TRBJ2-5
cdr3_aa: ASSLGGQETQY

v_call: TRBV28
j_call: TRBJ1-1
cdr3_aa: ASRLDRDEAF

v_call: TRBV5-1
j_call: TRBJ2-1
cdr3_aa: ASSWIQSTGEEF

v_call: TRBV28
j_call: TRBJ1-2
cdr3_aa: ASSTAGGYT

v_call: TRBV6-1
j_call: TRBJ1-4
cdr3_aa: ASSDQAEGEKLF

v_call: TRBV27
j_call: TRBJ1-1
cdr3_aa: ASSLEGSTEAF

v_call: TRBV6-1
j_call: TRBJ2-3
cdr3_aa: ASSGPGEDTQY

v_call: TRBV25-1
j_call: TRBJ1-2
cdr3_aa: ASSAGLHYGYT

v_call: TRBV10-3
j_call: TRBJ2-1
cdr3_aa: AISEAEVDSYNEQF

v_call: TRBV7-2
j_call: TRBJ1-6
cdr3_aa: ASSIPGGINNSPLH

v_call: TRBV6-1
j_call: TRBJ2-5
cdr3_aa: ASSEVYRDRGRETQY

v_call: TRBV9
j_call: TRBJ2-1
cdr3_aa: ASSVAGGPRNEQF

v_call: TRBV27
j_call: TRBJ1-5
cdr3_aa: ASQADRGSNQPQH

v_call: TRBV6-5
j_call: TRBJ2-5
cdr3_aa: ASSYRTGWMGETQY